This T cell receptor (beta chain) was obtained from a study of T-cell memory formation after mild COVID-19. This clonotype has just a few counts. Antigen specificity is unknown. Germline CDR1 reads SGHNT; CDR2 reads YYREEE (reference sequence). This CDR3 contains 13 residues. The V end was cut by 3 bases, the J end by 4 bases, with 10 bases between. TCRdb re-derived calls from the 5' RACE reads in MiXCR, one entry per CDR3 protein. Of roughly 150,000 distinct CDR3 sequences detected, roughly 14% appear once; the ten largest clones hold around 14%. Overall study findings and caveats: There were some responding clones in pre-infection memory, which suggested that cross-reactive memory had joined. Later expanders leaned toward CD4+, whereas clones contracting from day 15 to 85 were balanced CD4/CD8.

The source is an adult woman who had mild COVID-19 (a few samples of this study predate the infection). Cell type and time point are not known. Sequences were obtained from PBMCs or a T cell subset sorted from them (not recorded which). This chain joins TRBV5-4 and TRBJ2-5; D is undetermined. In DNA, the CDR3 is TGTGCCAGCAGCTCGGTCAACCCAGAGACCCAGTACTTC. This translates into CASSSVNPETQYF. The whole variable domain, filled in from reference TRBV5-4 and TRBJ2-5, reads ETGVTQSPTHLIKTRGQQVTLRCSSQSGHNTVSWYQQALGQGPQFIFQYYREEENGRGNFPPRFSGLQFPNYSSELNVNALELDDSALYLCASSSVNPETQYFGPGTRLLVL.